A selection of T cell receptor beta chains follows, all from one sample in a study of blood T cell repertoires in COVID-19. Profiled with immunoSEQ multiplex PCR; TCRdb holds only in-frame clones, not every one. Among 150,000 to 250,000 clones listed, 90% to 95% were seen once. The sample taken for sequencing was peripheral blood. These receptors were collected from a man in his thirties or forties with COVID-19, enrolled during active disease. Each CDR3 is given with its conserved first and last residue. The order of the fields is clone size, V gene, J gene, D gene, CDR3 DNA, CDR3 protein. The D gene is left open where the match is weak. The size field is filled for only some rows; it gives once, few, many or a size class.

clone size: NA; V gene: TRBV6-5; J gene: TRBJ1-1; D gene: NA; CDR3 DNA: TGTGCCAGCAGGATAGCGGGTGAAGCTTTCTTT; CDR3 protein: CASRIAGEAFF
clone size: NA; V gene: TRBV6-5; J gene: TRBJ1-1; D gene: NA; CDR3 DNA: TGTGCCAGCAGTTACAGGCGGGTGGGCACTGAAGCTTTCTTT; CDR3 protein: CASSYRRVGTEAFF
clone size: NA; V gene: TRBV3-1/TRBV3-2; J gene: TRBJ1-5; D gene: NA; CDR3 DNA: TGTGCCAGCAGCCAAACGCGGGTTCAGCCCCAGCATTTT; CDR3 protein: CASSQTRVQPQHF
clone size: NA; V gene: TRBV3-1/TRBV3-2; J gene: TRBJ1-5; D gene: NA; CDR3 DNA: TGTGCCAGCAGCCAAGACTCAGGGTACAATCAGCCCCAGCATTTT; CDR3 protein: CASSQDSGYNQPQHF
clone size: NA; V gene: TRBV5-1; J gene: TRBJ2-5; D gene: TRBD2; CDR3 DNA: TGCGCCAGCAGCCCGGGTGGGACTAGCGGGGGTGAGACCCAGTACTTC; CDR3 protein: CASSPGGTSGGETQYF
clone size: NA; V gene: TRBV27; J gene: TRBJ1-5; D gene: NA; CDR3 DNA: TGTGCCAGCAAACCCGGACGGGGGCAGCCCCAGCATTTT; CDR3 protein: CASKPGRGQPQHF
clone size: NA; V gene: TRBV4-1; J gene: TRBJ2-7; D gene: TRBD1; CDR3 DNA: TGCGCCAGCAGCCCACGACAGGGAGCCTACGAGCAGTACTTC; CDR3 protein: CASSPRQGAYEQYF
clone size: NA; V gene: TRBV5-1; J gene: TRBJ1-5; D gene: NA; CDR3 DNA: TGCGCCAGCAGCGCCGGACAGAGCAATCAGCCCCAGCATTTT; CDR3 protein: CASSAGQSNQPQHF
clone size: NA; V gene: TRBV3-1/TRBV3-2; J gene: TRBJ2-3; D gene: NA; CDR3 DNA: TGTGCCAGCAGCCAAGTAACGGGCGGGTTGGGTTATCCGTATTTT; CDR3 protein: CASSQVTGGLGYPYF
clone size: many; V gene: TRBV5-4; J gene: TRBJ2-7; D gene: TRBD1; CDR3 DNA: TGTGCCAGCAGCCGGGAGGGACAGGGGCTGACCTACGAGCAGTACTTC; CDR3 protein: CASSREGQGLTYEQYF
clone size: NA; V gene: TRBV6-5; J gene: TRBJ1-5; D gene: NA; CDR3 DNA: TGTGCCAGCAGTTTTGACAGGTACTCCAATCAGCCCCAGCATTTT; CDR3 protein: CASSFDRYSNQPQHF
clone size: NA; V gene: TRBV6-4; J gene: TRBJ1-6; D gene: NA; CDR3 DNA: TGTGCCAGCAGTGTGACAGATAATTCACCCCTCCACTTT; CDR3 protein: CASSVTDNSPLHF
clone size: few; V gene: TRBV2; J gene: TRBJ1-2; D gene: NA; CDR3 DNA: TGTGCCAGCAGTCCAGACGGCTCGCGGCGAGGCTACACCTTC; CDR3 protein: CASSPDGSRRGYTF
clone size: NA; V gene: TRBV30; J gene: TRBJ1-3; D gene: NA; CDR3 DNA: TGTGCCTGGAGTACGCCGGGGGTCTCTGGAAACACCATATATTTT; CDR3 protein: CAWSTPGVSGNTIYF
clone size: NA; V gene: TRBV20-1; J gene: TRBJ1-1; D gene: TRBD1; CDR3 DNA: TGCAGTGCTAGTGGACAGGAGAACACTGAAGCTTTCTTT; CDR3 protein: CSASGQENTEAFF
clone size: NA; V gene: TRBV5-5; J gene: TRBJ1-4; D gene: NA; CDR3 DNA: TGTGCCAGCAGCTTGGAGTGGACGGGGAAACTGTTTTTT; CDR3 protein: CASSLEWTGKLFF
clone size: NA; V gene: TRBV7-9; J gene: TRBJ1-1; D gene: NA; CDR3 DNA: TGTGCCAGCAGCTTATTTCAGGGGAGGAACACTGAAGCTTTCTTT; CDR3 protein: CASSLFQGRNTEAFF
clone size: NA; V gene: TRBV6-5; J gene: TRBJ1-1; D gene: NA; CDR3 DNA: TGTGCCAGCATGGGCAGGGCGATTAACACTGAAGCTTTCTTT; CDR3 protein: CASMGRAINTEAFF
clone size: NA; V gene: TRBV15; J gene: TRBJ1-4; D gene: NA; CDR3 DNA: TGTGCCACCAGCAGAGATAGCAGGGGTAATGAAAAACTGTTTTTT; CDR3 protein: CATSRDSRGNEKLFF
clone size: NA; V gene: TRBV29-1; J gene: TRBJ1-2; D gene: TRBD1; CDR3 DNA: TGCAGCGTTGAAGATCATTCGTACAGGGGTAACTATGGCTACACCTTC; CDR3 protein: CSVEDHSYRGNYGYTF
clone size: NA; V gene: TRBV19; J gene: TRBJ1-4; D gene: NA; CDR3 DNA: TGTGCCAGTAGTCGACTGGCGGAGGGTAATGAAAAACTGTTTTTT; CDR3 protein: CASSRLAEGNEKLFF
clone size: NA; V gene: TRBV9; J gene: TRBJ2-7; D gene: TRBD2; CDR3 DNA: TGTGCCAGCAGCGCTGGAGGGACTAGCGGGGGCCCCTGGGAGCAGTACTTC; CDR3 protein: CASSAGGTSGGPWEQYF
clone size: NA; V gene: TRBV6-6; J gene: TRBJ1-4; D gene: NA; CDR3 DNA: TGTGCCAGCAGTGCACTTGGACTGGGTGAAAAACTGTTTTTT; CDR3 protein: CASSALGLGEKLFF
clone size: NA; V gene: TRBV4-1; J gene: TRBJ2-7; D gene: TRBD1; CDR3 DNA: TGCGCCAGCAGCAGCGGACAGGGCTACGAGCAGTACTTC; CDR3 protein: CASSSGQGYEQYF
clone size: NA; V gene: TRBV5-5; J gene: TRBJ2-2; D gene: NA; CDR3 DNA: TGTGCCAGCAGCTGGACCAGGGTTGGGGAGCTGTTTTTT; CDR3 protein: CASSWTRVGELFF
clone size: NA; V gene: TRBV10-1; J gene: TRBJ1-1; D gene: NA; CDR3 DNA: TGCGCCAGCAGTGAGTGGGCCGGGATTATGAACACTGAAGCTTTCTTT; CDR3 protein: CASSEWAGIMNTEAFF
clone size: NA; V gene: TRBV18; J gene: TRBJ1-1; D gene: TRBD1; CDR3 DNA: TGTGCCAGCTCACCGGGGACAGGGAGGGCTGAAGCTTTCTTT; CDR3 protein: CASSPGTGRAEAFF
clone size: NA; V gene: TRBV4-1; J gene: TRBJ1-4; D gene: NA; CDR3 DNA: TGCGCCAGCAGCCCCCTGCGGGAGGGGGGTGAAAAACTGTTTTTT; CDR3 protein: CASSPLREGGEKLFF
clone size: NA; V gene: TRBV3-1/TRBV3-2; J gene: TRBJ2-5; D gene: NA; CDR3 DNA: TGTGCCAGCAGCCAACCCTCCTCTAGCTACATCCAAGAGACCCAGTACTTC; CDR3 protein: CASSQPSSSYIQETQYF
clone size: once; V gene: TRBV2; J gene: TRBJ1-5; D gene: NA; CDR3 DNA: TGTGCTAGCTGTGGAGGGAGTGAGCCCCAGCATTTT; CDR3 protein: CASCGGSEPQHF
clone size: NA; V gene: TRBV5-6; J gene: TRBJ1-1; D gene: TRBD1; CDR3 DNA: TGTGCCAGCAGCTTGCGGACAGGGGTACCTGAAGCTTTCTTT; CDR3 protein: CASSLRTGVPEAFF
clone size: NA; V gene: TRBV6-4; J gene: TRBJ2-6; D gene: NA; CDR3 DNA: TGTGCCAGCAGTGTAGGGGCTGGGGCCAACGTCCTGACTTTC; CDR3 protein: CASSVGAGANVLTF
clone size: NA; V gene: TRBV4-1; J gene: TRBJ1-1; D gene: NA; CDR3 DNA: TGCGCCAGCAGCCAAGATCTCATTCGAGTGAAATTTGAAGCTTTCTTT; CDR3 protein: CASSQDLIRVKFEAFF
clone size: NA; V gene: TRBV30; J gene: TRBJ1-2; D gene: NA; CDR3 DNA: TGTGCCTGGCAGGGGCATTTGGGTGGCTACACCTTC; CDR3 protein: CAWQGHLGGYTF
clone size: NA; V gene: TRBV3-1/TRBV3-2; J gene: TRBJ1-1; D gene: TRBD1; CDR3 DNA: TGTGCCAGCAGCCAAGAGGACAGGGAAGTTGAAGCTTTCTTT; CDR3 protein: CASSQEDREVEAFF
clone size: NA; V gene: TRBV19; J gene: TRBJ1-5; D gene: TRBD1; CDR3 DNA: TGTGCCAGTAGTGGGACAGGGGGTGCTCAGCCCCAGCATTTT; CDR3 protein: CASSGTGGAQPQHF
clone size: NA; V gene: TRBV9; J gene: TRBJ1-1; D gene: NA; CDR3 DNA: TGTGCCAGCAGCGCGATAACAGGGAACACTGAAGCTTTCTTT; CDR3 protein: CASSAITGNTEAFF
clone size: NA; V gene: TRBV18; J gene: TRBJ1-4; D gene: NA; CDR3 DNA: TGTGCCAGCTCACCCCGCATCTCCGGGGCAACTAATGAAAAACTGTTTTTT; CDR3 protein: CASSPRISGATNEKLFF
clone size: NA; V gene: TRBV6-6; J gene: TRBJ1-5; D gene: NA; CDR3 DNA: TGTGCCAGCAGTTACTCGGAGGCCACAAGGAATCAGCCCCAGCATTTT; CDR3 protein: CASSYSEATRNQPQHF
clone size: NA; V gene: TRBV6-5; J gene: TRBJ2-7; D gene: NA; CDR3 DNA: TGTGCCAGCAAGAGGGCCGGGTCCTACGAGCAGTACTTC; CDR3 protein: CASKRAGSYEQYF
clone size: NA; V gene: TRBV19; J gene: TRBJ2-3; D gene: NA; CDR3 DNA: TGTGCCAGTAGTAACAGGGCATCTAGCACAGATACGCAGTATTTT; CDR3 protein: CASSNRASSTDTQYF
clone size: NA; V gene: TRBV27; J gene: TRBJ1-2; D gene: NA; CDR3 DNA: TGTGCCAGCAGTTCAATCCCAGGCTATGGCTACACCTTC; CDR3 protein: CASSSIPGYGYTF
clone size: NA; V gene: TRBV11-2; J gene: TRBJ2-7; D gene: NA; CDR3 DNA: TGTGCCAGCAGCTTAGATCCACTCGCCTACGAGCAGTACTTC; CDR3 protein: CASSLDPLAYEQYF
clone size: NA; V gene: TRBV5-1; J gene: TRBJ1-2; D gene: NA; CDR3 DNA: TGCGCCAGCAGCTTGCCTGGACAGAACTATGGCTACACCTTC; CDR3 protein: CASSLPGQNYGYTF
clone size: NA; V gene: TRBV5-6; J gene: TRBJ2-7; D gene: NA; CDR3 DNA: TGTGCCAGCAGCTTAATATACGAGCAGTACTTC; CDR3 protein: CASSLIYEQYF
clone size: NA; V gene: TRBV5-1; J gene: TRBJ2-2; D gene: NA; CDR3 DNA: TGCGCCAGCAGCTCCCAGACGAACACCGGGGAGCTGTTTTTT; CDR3 protein: CASSSQTNTGELFF
clone size: NA; V gene: TRBV7-6; J gene: TRBJ1-1; D gene: NA; CDR3 DNA: TGTGCCAGCAGCTTAGACAGGAACACTGAAGCTTTCTTT; CDR3 protein: CASSLDRNTEAFF
clone size: NA; V gene: TRBV11-1; J gene: TRBJ2-7; D gene: TRBD1; CDR3 DNA: TGTGCCAGCAGCCCCCTGTCCGGGACAGGCTCCTACGAGCAGTACTTC; CDR3 protein: CASSPLSGTGSYEQYF
clone size: NA; V gene: TRBV4-1; J gene: TRBJ2-1; D gene: TRBD1; CDR3 DNA: TGCGCCAGCAGCCATCGCTTCGGACAGGAGGCCTACAATGAGCAGTTCTTC; CDR3 protein: CASSHRFGQEAYNEQFF
clone size: NA; V gene: TRBV6-5; J gene: TRBJ2-7; D gene: TRBD1; CDR3 DNA: TGTGCCAGCAGTCCTAGACAGGGTAGCTCCTACGAGCAGTACTTC; CDR3 protein: CASSPRQGSSYEQYF
clone size: once; V gene: TRBV6-5; J gene: TRBJ1-5; D gene: NA; CDR3 DNA: TGTGCCAGCAGTTACCCCTCCGGGCCCCAGCATTTT; CDR3 protein: CASSYPSGPQHF
clone size: NA; V gene: TRBV30; J gene: TRBJ1-4; D gene: NA; CDR3 DNA: TGTGCCTGGAGTGTACTTGAGGGCCCCGCAACTAATGAAAAACTGTTTTTT; CDR3 protein: CAWSVLEGPATNEKLFF
clone size: NA; V gene: TRBV6-5; J gene: TRBJ2-7; D gene: TRBD2; CDR3 DNA: TGTGCCAGCAGCACCGGACTAGCGGGGGTCTACGAGCAGTACTTC; CDR3 protein: CASSTGLAGVYEQYF
clone size: NA; V gene: TRBV3-1/TRBV3-2; J gene: TRBJ2-7; D gene: TRBD2; CDR3 DNA: TGTGCCAGCAGTCCTTGGCGGGGGTACCCCTACGAGCAGTACTTC; CDR3 protein: CASSPWRGYPYEQYF
clone size: NA; V gene: TRBV29-1; J gene: TRBJ1-1; D gene: TRBD1; CDR3 DNA: TGCAGCGCTACGGGACAGGTGAACACTGAAGCTTTCTTT; CDR3 protein: CSATGQVNTEAFF
clone size: NA; V gene: TRBV5-5; J gene: TRBJ2-1; D gene: NA; CDR3 DNA: TGTGCCAGCAGCTTAGGTACAGGGCTGGGCAATGAGCAGTTCTTC; CDR3 protein: CASSLGTGLGNEQFF
clone size: NA; V gene: TRBV6-5; J gene: TRBJ2-1; D gene: NA; CDR3 DNA: TGTGCCAGCAGTTTTTACAGTTCCTACAATGAGCAGTTCTTC; CDR3 protein: CASSFYSSYNEQFF
clone size: once; V gene: TRBV7-9; J gene: TRBJ1-2; D gene: TRBD1; CDR3 DNA: TGTGCCAGCAGCTCACCGGGACAGGGGCTCTATGGCTACACCTTC; CDR3 protein: CASSSPGQGLYGYTF
clone size: NA; V gene: TRBV6-5; J gene: TRBJ1-5; D gene: NA; CDR3 DNA: TGTGCCAGCAGCCTAGCAAGGAGCAATCAGCCCCAGCATTTT; CDR3 protein: CASSLARSNQPQHF